Here is one TCR beta chain with its context. This sample stems from a study of chemoradiotherapy in HPV16-positive cancers. In the study overall: A couple of HPV16-positive patients' cells yielded candidate HPV-specific clones and common motifs.

The CDR3 is 16 residues long. The germline gives CDR1 WNHNN, CDR2 SYGVQD (reference sequence). The V end lost 10 bases, the J end lost 0 bases, and 21 bases lay between the germline ends. The protocol was immunoSEQ multiplex PCR, while the TCRdb copy is restricted to in-frame clones and leaves out a portion. The repertoire holds tens of thousands of clones, with approximately 88% as singletons. The TCR comes from a human donor with HPV-associated anogenital cancer. This specimen consisted of blood, obtained from a patient who underwent chemoradiotherapy. The chain joins TRBV10-1 to TRBJ1-1; a weak D match, TRBD1 (5 bases). For the CDR3, the DNA is TGCGCCAAACCTTTAGAGGGGTCCGGAGTGAACACTGAAGCTTTCTTT. It yields the protein CAKPLEGSGVNTEAFF.